The present T cell receptor (beta chain) was sequenced within a study of control samples from healthy donors and cancer patients. The V end was cut by 5 bases, the J end by 1 base, with 11 bases between. Germline V gene data show CDR1 as SGHTA and CDR2 as FQGTGA. The CDR3 length is 14 residues. TCRdb keeps only in-frame clones here, not all; method: immunoSEQ multiplex PCR. This table holds about 82,000 clones, roughly 93% found once. Sequencing was performed on blood. This receptor was obtained from a woman younger than 35 in good health. The chain combines TRBV7-3 with TRBJ1-1; unclear D gene. DNA of the CDR3: TGTGCCAGCAGCCAAGACCCCGGGAACACTGAAGCTTTCTTT. Translation: CASSQDPGNTEAFF.